This T cell receptor (beta chain) was sequenced in a study of shared clonotypes between healthy human individuals. The unsorted PBMC sample used ten immunoSEQ deep assay plates. Original processing methods: Filtering of immunoSEQ junctional sequences could not match full-length read filtering. TCRdb's table, derived via immunoSEQ multiplex PCR, lists solely in-frame clones and lacks some. That table supplies the V and J calls and clone size; D and trimming were determined from the DNA. The profile covers 450,000 to 500,000 clones, with 76% appearing a single time and over 10% taken by the ten largest. V lost 1 base, J lost 7 bases, and 7 bases stayed unmatched. The CDR3 totals 16 residues. Germline V gene sequence: CDR1 MGHDK, CDR2 SYGVNS.

The source material was PBMCs. The TCR originated in a woman in her thirties or forties in good health. Some clones in this sample may be carry-over from other donors' samples. This sequence joins TRBV25-1 and TRBJ2-2; 9 nucleotides align to TRBD1. CDR3 sequence: CASSELRTGEVGELFF. CDR3 nucleotides: TGTGCCAGCAGTGAATTAAGGACAGGGGAGGTCGGGGAGCTGTTTTTT.